Listed below are T cell receptor beta chains from one sample, sequenced in a study of naive and memory T cell subsets. TCRdb reprocessed the 5' RACE reads via MiXCR and lists one record per CDR3 protein. The sample carries 50,000 or so distinct CDR3 sequences, approximately 6.6% recorded once. Receptor source: a male donor in good health. Both conserved end residues are part of each CDR3. A D gene is named only where the DNA matches it firmly. The listing skips clone size in some rows; elsewhere it reads once, few, many or a size class.

NA TRBJ2-5 TRBV20-1 many TGCAGTGCTAGCGGGATCCTCCAAGAGACCCAGTACTTC CSASGILQETQYF
NA TRBJ2-2 TRBV15 few TGTGCCACCAGCAGAAACGCAGTGTGGGGCGCGGGCACCGGGGAGCTGTTTTTT CATSRNAVWGAGTGELFF
TRBD2 TRBJ2-1 TRBV20-1 many TGCAGTGCTAGCCCCCTAGCGGGGGCTAATGAGCAGTTCTTC CSASPLAGANEQFF
NA TRBJ2-5 TRBV6-5 many TGTGCCAGCGGTCGGGAGACCCAGTACTTC CASGRETQYF
NA TRBJ1-1 TRBV19 few TGTGCCAGTAGTTGGGGTGGGGAGACTGAAGCTTTCTTT CASSWGGETEAFF
TRBD2 TRBJ2-7 TRBV6-2/TRBV6-3 many TGTGCCAGCCTGGGACTAGCGGGAGTGAGGGGCGAGCAGTACTTC CASLGLAGVRGEQYF
NA TRBJ2-1 TRBV6-5 many TGTGCCAGCAGTAGACTAGAGACCAACAATGAGCAGTTCTTC CASSRLETNNEQFF
NA TRBJ1-2 TRBV3-1 many TGTGCCAGCAGCCAACCACCCCCTGGCGGGGACTATGGCTACACCTTC CASSQPPPGGDYGYTF
TRBD1 TRBJ2-1 TRBV2 many TGTGCCAGCCGCGGGACGGGACAGGGGGTTTTTGATGAGCAGTTCTTC CASRGTGQGVFDEQFF
TRBD1 TRBJ2-5 TRBV6-5 few TGTGCCAGCAGGCGAGACGTAGGGACAGGGGGCCAAGAGACCCAGTACTTC CASRRDVGTGGQETQYF
NA TRBJ2-7 TRBV6-5 many TGTGCCAGCAGAACCACGTCGGACACTTCCTACGAGCAGTACTTC CASRTTSDTSYEQYF
NA TRBJ2-7 TRBV30 NA TGTGCCTGGAGTGTAGGCGGCAGCTCCTACGAGCAGTACTTC CAWSVGGSSYEQYF
TRBD1 TRBJ2-7 TRBV30 many TGTGCCTGGAGTGTCACGGACAGGGGGGAAGTCTACGAGCAGTACTTC CAWSVTDRGEVYEQYF
TRBD2 TRBJ2-5 TRBV30 many TGTGCCTGGACTAGCGGGAGTTGGTCCCAAGAGACCCAGTACTTC CAWTSGSWSQETQYF
NA TRBJ2-7 TRBV20-1 many TGCAGTGCTAGCGCCTCAGGGCCCGAAGGCGAGCAGTACTTC CSASASGPEGEQYF
NA TRBJ2-1 TRBV19 few TGTGCCAGCCACGGGGTAGGGGGTAATGAGCAGTTCTTC CASHGVGGNEQFF
NA TRBJ2-5 TRBV28 NA TGTGCCAGCAGTTCACTATACGCCCCCCGAGACCAAGAGACCCAGTACTTC CASSSLYAPRDQETQYF
TRBD2 TRBJ2-1 TRBV11-2 NA TGTGCCAGCAGCTCCTTACGCGGGAGTAGAAATGAGCAGTTCTTC CASSSLRGSRNEQFF
TRBD1 TRBJ1-5 TRBV28 NA TGTGCCAGCAGTTTCGGACAGGGAAATCAGCCCCAGCATTTT CASSFGQGNQPQHF
TRBD1 TRBJ1-1 TRBV5-1 many TGCGCCAGCAGCTGGGGAGACAGGGCGGACACTGAAGCTTTCTTT CASSWGDRADTEAFF
NA TRBJ2-5 TRBV2 NA TGTGCCAGCAGTGGGGACGCGGAGAAGACCCAGTACTTC CASSGDAEKTQYF
NA TRBJ1-4 TRBV2 NA TGTGCCAGCAGCCACATCTCAGAGGGTGAAAAACTGTTTTTT CASSHISEGEKLFF
NA TRBJ2-1 TRBV11-2 NA TGTGCCAGCAGCTTAGATCAGGATGAGCAGTTCTTC CASSLDQDEQFF